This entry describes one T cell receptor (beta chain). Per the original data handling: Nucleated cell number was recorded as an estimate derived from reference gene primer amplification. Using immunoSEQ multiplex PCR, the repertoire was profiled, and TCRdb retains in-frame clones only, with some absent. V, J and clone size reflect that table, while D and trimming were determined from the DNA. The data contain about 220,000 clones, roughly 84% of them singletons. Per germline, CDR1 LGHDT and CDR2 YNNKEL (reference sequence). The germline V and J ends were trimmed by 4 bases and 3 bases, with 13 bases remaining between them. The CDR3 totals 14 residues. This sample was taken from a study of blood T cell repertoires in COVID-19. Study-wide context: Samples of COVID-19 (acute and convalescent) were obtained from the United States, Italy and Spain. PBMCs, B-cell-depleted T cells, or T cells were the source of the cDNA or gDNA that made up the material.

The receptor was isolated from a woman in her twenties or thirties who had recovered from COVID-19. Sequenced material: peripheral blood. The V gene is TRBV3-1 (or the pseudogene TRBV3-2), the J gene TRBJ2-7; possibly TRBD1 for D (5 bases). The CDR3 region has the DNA TGTGCCAGCAGCCCCCAGGGAAGGGGCTACGAGCAGTACTTC. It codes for CASSPQGRGYEQYF.